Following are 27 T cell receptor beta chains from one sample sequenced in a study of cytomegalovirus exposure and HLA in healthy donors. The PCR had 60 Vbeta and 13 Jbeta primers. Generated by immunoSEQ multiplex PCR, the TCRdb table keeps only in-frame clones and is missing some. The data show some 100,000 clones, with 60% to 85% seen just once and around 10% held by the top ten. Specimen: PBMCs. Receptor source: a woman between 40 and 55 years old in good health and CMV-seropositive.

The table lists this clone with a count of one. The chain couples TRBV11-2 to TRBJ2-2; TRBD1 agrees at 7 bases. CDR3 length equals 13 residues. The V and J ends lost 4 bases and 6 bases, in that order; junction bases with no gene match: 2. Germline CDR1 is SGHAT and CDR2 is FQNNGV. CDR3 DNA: TGTGCCAGCAGCTCCGACAGGGCCGGGGAGCTGTTTTTT. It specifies CASSSDRAGELFF.

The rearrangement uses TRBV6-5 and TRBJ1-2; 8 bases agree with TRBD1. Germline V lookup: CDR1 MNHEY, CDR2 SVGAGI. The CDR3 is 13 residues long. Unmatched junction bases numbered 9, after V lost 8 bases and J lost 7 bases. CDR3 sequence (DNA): TGTGCCAGCTCAGGGGGCCCTGGGGCTGGCTACACCTTC. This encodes CASSGGPGAGYTF.

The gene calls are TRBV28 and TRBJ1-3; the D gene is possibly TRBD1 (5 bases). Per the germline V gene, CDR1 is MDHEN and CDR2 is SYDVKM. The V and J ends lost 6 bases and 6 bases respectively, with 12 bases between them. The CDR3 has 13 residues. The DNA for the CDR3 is TGTGCCAGCAGCTCAGGGATAGTAAACACCATATATTTT. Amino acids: CASSSGIVNTIYF.

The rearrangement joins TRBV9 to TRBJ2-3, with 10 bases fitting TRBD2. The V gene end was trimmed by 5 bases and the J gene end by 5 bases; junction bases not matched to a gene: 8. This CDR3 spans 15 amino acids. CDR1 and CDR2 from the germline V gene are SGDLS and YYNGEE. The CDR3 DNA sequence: TGTGCCAGCAGTGAGAGCGGGGGGGCAAGAGATACGCAGTATTTT. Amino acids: CASSESGGARDTQYF. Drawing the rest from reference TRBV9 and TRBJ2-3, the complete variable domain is DSGVTQTPKHLITATGQRVTLRCSPRSGDLSVYWYQQSLDQGLQFLIQYYNGEERAKGNILERFSAQQFPDLHSELNLSSLELGDSALYFCASSESGGARDTQYFGPGTRLTVL.

The CDR3 reads CASSHPQGSSYNEQFF. The CDR3 DNA is TGTGCCAGCAGTCACCCTCAGGGGAGCTCCTACAATGAGCAGTTCTTC. V is TRBV14 and J is TRBJ2-1, with D perhaps matching TRBD1 (6 bases). The germline gives CDR1 SGHDN, CDR2 FVKESK. The CDR3 totals 16 residues. The V gene lost 6 bases and the J gene lost 0 bases, with 15 bases spanning the gap.

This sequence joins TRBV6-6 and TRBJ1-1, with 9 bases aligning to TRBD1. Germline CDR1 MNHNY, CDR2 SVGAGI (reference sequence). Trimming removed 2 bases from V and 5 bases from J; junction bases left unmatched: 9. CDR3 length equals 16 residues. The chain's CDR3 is CASSYHLKTGGTEAFF. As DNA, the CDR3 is TGTGCCAGCAGTTACCACCTCAAGACAGGGGGAACTGAAGCTTTCTTT.

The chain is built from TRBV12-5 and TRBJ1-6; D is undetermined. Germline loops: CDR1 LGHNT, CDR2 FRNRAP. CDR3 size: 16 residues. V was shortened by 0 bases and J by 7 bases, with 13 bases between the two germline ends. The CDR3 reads CASGLVPGNENSPLHF. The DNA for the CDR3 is TGTGCTAGTGGTTTGGTCCCGGGAAATGAGAATTCACCCCTCCACTTT.

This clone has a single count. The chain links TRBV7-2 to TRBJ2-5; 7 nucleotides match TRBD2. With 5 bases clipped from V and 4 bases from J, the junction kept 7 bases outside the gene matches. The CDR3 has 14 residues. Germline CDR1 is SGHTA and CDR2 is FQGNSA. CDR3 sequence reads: CASSGRDYGETQYF. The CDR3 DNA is TGTGCCAGCAGCGGGCGGGACTACGGAGAGACCCAGTACTTC.

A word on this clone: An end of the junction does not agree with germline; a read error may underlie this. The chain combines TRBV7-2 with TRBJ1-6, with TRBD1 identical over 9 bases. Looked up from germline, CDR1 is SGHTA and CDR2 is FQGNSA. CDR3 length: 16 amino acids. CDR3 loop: CASSLAWGQGNSPLHF. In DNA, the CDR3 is TGTGCCAGCAGCCTAGCTTGGGGACAGGGTAATTCACCCCTCCACTTT. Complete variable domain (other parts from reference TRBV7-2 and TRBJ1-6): GAGVSQSPSNKVTEKGKDVELRCDPISGHTALYWYRQSLGQGLEFLIYFQGNSAPDKSGLPSDRFSAERTGGSVSTLTIQRTQQEDSAVYLCASSLAWGQGNSPLHFGNGTRLTVT.

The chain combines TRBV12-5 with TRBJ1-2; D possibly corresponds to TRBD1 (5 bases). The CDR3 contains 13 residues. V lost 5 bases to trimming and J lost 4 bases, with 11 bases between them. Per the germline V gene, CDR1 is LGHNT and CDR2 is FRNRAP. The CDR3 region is CASGTQVSYGYTF. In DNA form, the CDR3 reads TGTGCTAGTGGTACACAGGTCTCCTATGGCTACACCTTC.

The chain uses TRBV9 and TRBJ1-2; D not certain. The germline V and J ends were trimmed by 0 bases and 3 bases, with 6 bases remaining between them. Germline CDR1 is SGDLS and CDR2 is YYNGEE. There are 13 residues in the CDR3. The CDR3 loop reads CASSVEADYGYTF. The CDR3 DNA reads TGTGCCAGCAGCGTAGAGGCGGACTATGGCTACACCTTC.

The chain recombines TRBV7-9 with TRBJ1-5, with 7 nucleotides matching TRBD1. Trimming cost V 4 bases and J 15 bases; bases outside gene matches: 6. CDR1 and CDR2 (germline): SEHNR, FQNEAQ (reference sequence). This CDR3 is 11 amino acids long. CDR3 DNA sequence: TGTGCCAGCAGCTCGACAGGGAGGTTGCATTTT. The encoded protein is CASSSTGRLHF. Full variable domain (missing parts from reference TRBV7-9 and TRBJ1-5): DTGVSQNPRHKITKRGQNVTFRCDPISEHNRLYWYRQTLGQGPEFLTYFQNEAQLEKSRLLSDRFSAERPKGSFSTLEIQRTEQGDSAMYLCASSSTGRLHFGDGTRLSIL.

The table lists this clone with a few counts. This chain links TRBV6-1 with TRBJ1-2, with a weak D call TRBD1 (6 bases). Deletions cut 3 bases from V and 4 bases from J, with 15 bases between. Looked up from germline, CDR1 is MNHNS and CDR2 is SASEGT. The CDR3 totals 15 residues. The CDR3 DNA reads TGTGCCAGCAGTGATACAGGGTCTCCCCCCTATGGCTACACCTTC. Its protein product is CASSDTGSPPYGYTF.

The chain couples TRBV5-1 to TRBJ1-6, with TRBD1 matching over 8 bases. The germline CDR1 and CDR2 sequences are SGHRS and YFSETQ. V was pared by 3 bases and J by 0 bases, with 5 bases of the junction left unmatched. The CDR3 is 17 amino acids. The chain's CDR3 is CASSSGQGSSYNSPLHF. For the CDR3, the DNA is TGCGCCAGCAGCTCCGGACAGGGCAGCTCCTATAATTCACCCCTCCACTTT.

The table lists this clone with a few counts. Written as DNA, the CDR3 is TGTGCCAGCAGTCGGACAGGGGCTATGGGAGAGACCCAGTACTTC. It specifies CASSRTGAMGETQYF. The chain has TRBV2 and TRBJ2-5, with 9 bases matching TRBD1. The length of the CDR3 is 15 residues. V gave up 5 bases and J gave up 4 bases; unmatched junction bases: 8. CDR1 and CDR2 from the germline V gene are SNHLY and FYNNEI.

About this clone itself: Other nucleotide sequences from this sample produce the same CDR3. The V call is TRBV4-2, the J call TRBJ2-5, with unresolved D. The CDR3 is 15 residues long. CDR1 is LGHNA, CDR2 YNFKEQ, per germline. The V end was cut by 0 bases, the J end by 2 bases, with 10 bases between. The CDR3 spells CASSQDFTDQETQYF. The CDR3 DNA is TGTGCCAGCAGCCAAGATTTTACAGATCAAGAGACCCAGTACTTC.

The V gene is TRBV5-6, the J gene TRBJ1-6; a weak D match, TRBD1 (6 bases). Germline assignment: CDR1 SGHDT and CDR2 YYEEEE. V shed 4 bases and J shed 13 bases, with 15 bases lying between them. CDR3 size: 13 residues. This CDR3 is CASSTRQAPPLHF. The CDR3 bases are TGTGCCAGCAGCACGAGACAGGCGCCTCCCCTCCACTTT. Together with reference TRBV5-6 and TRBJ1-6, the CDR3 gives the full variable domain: DAGVTQSPTHLIKTRGQQVTLRCSPKSGHDTVSWYQQALGQGPQFIFQYYEEEERQRGNFPDRFSGHQFPNYSSELNVNALLLGDSALYLCASSTRQAPPLHFGNGTRLTVT.

The CDR3 reads CASSGRLGTGTFRGSYNEQFF. The CDR3 DNA reads as TGTGCCAGCAGCGGGCGTTTGGGGACAGGGACTTTTCGAGGATCATACAATGAGCAGTTCTTC. The chain joins TRBV9 to TRBJ2-1, with TRBD1 identical over 9 bases. The CDR3 spans 21 residues. Germline V CDR1 and CDR2: SGDLS, YYNGEE. The V gene end was trimmed by 3 bases and the J gene end by 4 bases; junction bases not matched to a gene: 23.

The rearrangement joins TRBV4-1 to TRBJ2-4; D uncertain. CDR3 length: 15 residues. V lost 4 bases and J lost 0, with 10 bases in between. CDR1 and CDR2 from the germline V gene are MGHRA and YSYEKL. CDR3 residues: CASSLLSLAKNIQYF. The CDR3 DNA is TGCGCCAGCAGCCTACTGAGTCTAGCCAAAAACATTCAGTACTTC.

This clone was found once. In nucleotides, the CDR3 is TGTGCCAGCAGTGAGGAGCGGGGGGGGATCGGGGAGCTGTTTTTT. Translated, it gives CASSEERGGIGELFF. The chain combines TRBV2 with TRBJ2-2, with 10 bases fitting TRBD2. V shed 3 bases, J shed 7 bases, and the junction held 5 bases outside the gene matches. The CDR3 contains 15 residues. Germline values: CDR1 SNHLY, CDR2 FYNNEI.

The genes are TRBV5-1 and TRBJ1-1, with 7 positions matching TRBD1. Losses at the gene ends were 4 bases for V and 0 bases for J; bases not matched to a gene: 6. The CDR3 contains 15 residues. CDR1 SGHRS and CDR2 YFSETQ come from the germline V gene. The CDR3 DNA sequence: TGCGCCAGCAGCCTGACAGGGTTCATGAACACTGAAGCTTTCTTT. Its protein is CASSLTGFMNTEAFF.

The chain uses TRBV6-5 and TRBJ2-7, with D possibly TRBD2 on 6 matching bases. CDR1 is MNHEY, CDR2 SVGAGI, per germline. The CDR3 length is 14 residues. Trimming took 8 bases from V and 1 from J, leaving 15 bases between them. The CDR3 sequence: CASGSTGVSYEQYF. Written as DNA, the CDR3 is TGTGCCAGCGGATCGACGGGGGTGTCCTACGAGCAGTACTTC.

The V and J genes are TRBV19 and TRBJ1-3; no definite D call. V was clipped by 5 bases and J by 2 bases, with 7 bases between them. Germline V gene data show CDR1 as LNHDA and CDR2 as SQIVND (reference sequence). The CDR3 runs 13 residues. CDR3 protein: CASSPLPGNTIYF. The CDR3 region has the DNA TGTGCCAGTAGTCCCCTTCCTGGAAACACCATATATTTT. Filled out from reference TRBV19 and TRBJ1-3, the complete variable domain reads DGGITQSPKYLFRKEGQNVTLSCEQNLNHDAMYWYRQDPGQGLRLIYYSQIVNDFQKGDIAEGYSVSREKKESFPLTVTSAQKNPTAFYLCASSPLPGNTIYFGEGSWLTVV.

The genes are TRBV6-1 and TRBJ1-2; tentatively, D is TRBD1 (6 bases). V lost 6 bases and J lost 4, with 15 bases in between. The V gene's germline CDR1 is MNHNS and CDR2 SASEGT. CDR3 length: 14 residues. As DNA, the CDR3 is TGTGCCAGCAGCCCCTCAGGGGACACCTATGGCTACACCTTC. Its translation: CASSPSGDTYGYTF.

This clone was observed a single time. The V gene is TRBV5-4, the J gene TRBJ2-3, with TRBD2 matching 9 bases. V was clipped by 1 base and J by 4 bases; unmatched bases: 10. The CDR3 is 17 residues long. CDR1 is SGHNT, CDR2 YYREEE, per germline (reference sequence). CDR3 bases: TGTGCCAGCAGCTTGAAAGGCGGGGGGGCCAAGGCAGATACGCAGTATTTT. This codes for CASSLKGGGAKADTQYF.

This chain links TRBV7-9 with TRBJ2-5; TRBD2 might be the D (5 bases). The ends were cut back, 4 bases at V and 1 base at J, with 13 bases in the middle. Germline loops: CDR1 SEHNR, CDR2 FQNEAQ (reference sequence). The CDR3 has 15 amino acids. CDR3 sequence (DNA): TGTGCCAGCAGCTCTAGGCGGGTTATCCAAGAGACCCAGTACTTC. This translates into CASSSRRVIQETQYF.

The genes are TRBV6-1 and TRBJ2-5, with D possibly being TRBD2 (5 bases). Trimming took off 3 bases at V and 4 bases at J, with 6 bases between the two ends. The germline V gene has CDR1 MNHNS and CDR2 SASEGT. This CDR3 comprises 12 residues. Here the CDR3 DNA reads TGTGCCAGCAGTGAGAGGGCAGAGACCCAGTACTTC. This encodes CASSERAETQYF.